The present entry profiles one T cell receptor beta chain with its context. The sample belongs to a study of T cells expressing NK-cell markers. With the 5' RACE reads reprocessed, TCRdb shows one record per CDR3 protein and no DNA. The clone table shows fewer than 400,000 distinct CDR3 sequences, with the ten largest holding about 10%. There are 16 residues in the CDR3. CDR1 SGHTA and CDR2 FQGNSA come from the germline V gene. The source is a woman in her forties or fifties in good health. Sequencing was carried out using blood T cells: a sorted CD56 or NKG2C T cell subset, CD4+ or CD8+ T cells, or bulk PBMC T cells (not recorded which). The chain couples TRBV7-2 to TRBJ1-1; the TCRdb call, TRBD1, lacks DNA for checking. The CDR3 protein is CASSLVGGARRTEAFF.